This T cell receptor beta chain came from a study of blood T cell repertoires in COVID-19. In the study's own analysis: Cell counts per sample came from amplifying reference gene primers. Profiling relied on immunoSEQ multiplex PCR, and the TCRdb table lists in-frame clones only, not all of them. From that table come the V and J calls and clone size; the DNA was used to work out D and trimming. The sample records 150,000 to 200,000 clones, around nine tenths being singletons. This CDR3 is 14 amino acids long. The germline V gene encodes CDR1 MNHEY and CDR2 SVGAGI. V lost 2 bases to trimming and J lost 4 bases; unmatched junction nucleotides: 4.

The chain couples TRBV6-5 to TRBJ1-1; 7 bases align to TRBD1. The sequencing sample was made of peripheral blood. The sequence was collected from a man aged 55 to 70 with active or convalescent COVID-19. In DNA, the CDR3 is TGTGCCAGCAGTTACATTGACAGGGTCACTGAAGCTTTCTTT. Protein product: CASSYIDRVTEAFF.